A selection of T cell receptor beta chains follows, all from one sample in a study of cytotoxic CD8 clonotypes in ibrutinib-treated CLL. Some clones are missing from TCRdb's copy, which holds only in-frame ones; the method was immunoSEQ multiplex PCR. The sample records 65,000 to 85,000 clones, less than 95% being singletons. Source: PBMCs, taken after 12 months of ibrutinib treatment. These receptors were collected from a human donor with chronic lymphocytic leukemia. Each CDR3 is given with its conserved first and last residue. Each record gives: D gene, V gene, J gene, CDR3 DNA, CDR3 protein. The D gene is left open where the match is weak.

>TRBD2|TRBV4-3|TRBJ2-7
TGCGCCAGCAGCCAATGGGCCTTGACTAGCGGGAGCAGTGAGCAGTACTTC
CASSQWALTSGSSEQYF
>TRBD2|TRBV6-6|TRBJ2-1
TGTGCCAGCACCCAGTCCGGGACTAGCAACAATGAGCAGTTCTTC
CASTQSGTSNNEQFF
>TRBD1|TRBV14|TRBJ1-4
TGTGCCAGCAGCCTCCAACGGGGGACAGGGAGTGAAAAACTGTTTTTT
CASSLQRGTGSEKLFF
>-|TRBV4-3|TRBJ2-7
TGCGCCAGCAGCCACAGCGTGCGTGGTGAGCAGTACTTC
CASSHSVRGEQYF
>-|TRBV4-3|TRBJ1-4
TGCGCCAGCAGCCAGAAGAACTTTCAGGACAGCCATGAAAAACTGTTTTTT
CASSQKNFQDSHEKLFF
>-|TRBV11-2|TRBJ2-7
TGTGCCAGCAGCTGGGCGGGGAAGCCCTACGAGCAGTACTTC
CASSWAGKPYEQYF
>-|TRBV7-9|TRBJ1-1
TGTGCCAGCGACCAACGGGGACAAAAGAACACTGAAGCTTTCTTT
CASDQRGQKNTEAFF
>-|TRBV19|TRBJ2-3
TGTGCCAGTAGTTCTCAGGGAAACACAGATACGCAGTATTTT
CASSSQGNTDTQYF
>-|TRBV14|TRBJ2-3
TGTGCCAGCAGCCAAGATAACGGTGCAGATACGCAGTATTTT
CASSQDNGADTQYF
>-|TRBV7-9|TRBJ2-3
TGTGCCAGCAGCTATGATAGCACAGATACGCAGTATTTT
CASSYDSTDTQYF
>TRBD2|TRBV10-1|TRBJ2-7
TGCGCCAGCAGTGAGTCTGGTCTAGCGGGAGTCTACGAGCAGTACTTC
CASSESGLAGVYEQYF
>-|TRBV19|TRBJ1-1
TGTGCCAGTAGTATAGCAAGAGGGGGGCGCACTGAAGCTTTCTTT
CASSIARGGRTEAFF
>-|TRBV5-5|TRBJ2-7
TGTGCCAGCAGCTTATACGACGGGAACTCCTACGAGCAGTACTTC
CASSLYDGNSYEQYF
>-|TRBV7-2|TRBJ2-1
TGTGCCAGCAGCCCAGGTCTTAGTGGATCGCAGTTCTTC
CASSPGLSGSQFF
>TRBD1|TRBV4-1|TRBJ1-2
TGCGCCAGCAGCCAAGTGGGGGGACAGTACTCAGGCTACACCTTC
CASSQVGGQYSGYTF
>-|TRBV2|TRBJ2-7
TGTGCCAGCAGTCGCCCGGGGCCCGGGGACGAGCAGTACTTC
CASSRPGPGDEQYF
>TRBD1|TRBV5-1|TRBJ2-7
TGCGCCAGCCGTACGACAGGGGCCTACGAGCAGTACTTC
CASRTTGAYEQYF
>-|TRBV11-2|TRBJ2-4
TGTGCCAGCAGCTTATCGGGGGTTGGAAACATTCAGTACTTC
CASSLSGVGNIQYF
>-|TRBV5-4|TRBJ2-1
TGTGCCAGCAGCTTCCGGGGCTACAATGAGCAGTTCTTC
CASSFRGYNEQFF
>-|TRBV4-1|TRBJ2-7
TGCGCCAGCAGCCTCACAGCGGGCCGATCCTACGAGCAGTACTTC
CASSLTAGRSYEQYF
>-|TRBV19|TRBJ1-4
TGTGCCAGTAGTGCACAGGGCCGCGGGTCGTCTGAAAAACTGTTTTTT
CASSAQGRGSSEKLFF
>TRBD1|TRBV5-1|TRBJ1-4
TGCGCCAGCAGCCGGACAGGGTTTAATAATGAAAAACTGTTTTTT
CASSRTGFNNEKLFF
>-|TRBV7-2|TRBJ2-3
TGTGCCAGCAGCTTAGACAGGGCAGACGATACGCAGTATTTT
CASSLDRADDTQYF
>TRBD2|TRBV11-2|TRBJ2-7
TGTGCCAGCAGCTCTATAGCGGGAGGGCCCTACGAGCAGTACTTC
CASSSIAGGPYEQYF
>-|TRBV30|TRBJ2-3
TGTGCCTGGAGTAAGCTAGCTAGCAGGGCAGATACGCAGTATTTT
CAWSKLASRADTQYF
>-|TRBV9|TRBJ1-1
TGTGCCAGCAGCGTAGAGGGACTGAACACTGAAGCTTTCTTT
CASSVEGLNTEAFF
>-|TRBV28|TRBJ1-1
TGTGCCAGCAGCCAAGGGGGGGCTAGCACTGAAGCTTTCTTT
CASSQGGASTEAFF
>-|TRBV27|TRBJ1-2
TGTGCCAGCAGTTTAATGGGGGGGACCTGGACTAACTATGGCTACACCTTC
CASSLMGGTWTNYGYTF
>TRBD2|TRBV7-2|TRBJ2-7
TGTGCCAGCAGCTTAGGGGGGACTAGCGGGATCTCCTACGAGCAGTACTTC
CASSLGGTSGISYEQYF
>TRBD2|TRBV10-3|TRBJ2-3
TGTGCCATCAGTGAATCGGGACTAGCGGGAGATACGCAGTATTTT
CAISESGLAGDTQYF
>-|TRBV6-1|TRBJ2-7
TGTGCCAGCAGTGGGGAGTTCCGCTCCTACGAGCAGTACTTC
CASSGEFRSYEQYF
>-|TRBV19|TRBJ2-7
TGTGCCAGTAATCAGGGTCTCTCCTACGAGCAGTACTTC
CASNQGLSYEQYF
>-|TRBV15|TRBJ1-1
TGTGCCACCAGCGGGGCAGGCCTCTTGAACACTGAAGCTTTCTTT
CATSGAGLLNTEAFF
>-|TRBV19|TRBJ1-2
TGTGCCAGTAGTAATCTATCTGGGGGGCCACGCTATGGCTACACCTTC
CASSNLSGGPRYGYTF
>TRBD2|TRBV11-3|TRBJ2-7
TGTGCCAGCAGCCCCGGACTAGCGGGCCTACTCTCCTACGAGCAGTACTTC
CASSPGLAGLLSYEQYF
>-|TRBV11-3|TRBJ2-3
TGTGCCAGCAGCTCCGGGGAAAGCACAGATACGCAGTATTTT
CASSSGESTDTQYF
>-|TRBV10-1|TRBJ2-1
TGCGCCAGCAGCCCCCGGGGGGCAGAATACAATGAGCAGTTCTTC
CASSPRGAEYNEQFF
>TRBD2|TRBV7-8|TRBJ2-7
TGTGCCAGCAGCGCCACCCGACTAGCGGGAGACGAGCAGTACTTC
CASSATRLAGDEQYF
>-|TRBV11-1|TRBJ1-3
TGTGCCAGCAGCTTACTCGGGGGACCGAGCTCTGGAAACACCATATATTTT
CASSLLGGPSSGNTIYF
>-|TRBV5-4|TRBJ2-1
TGTGCCAGCAGCCAAACAGGCAATGAGCAGTTCTTC
CASSQTGNEQFF
>-|TRBV6-5|TRBJ2-3
TGTGCCAGCAGTTACGACCTTGGGAAGCCAGATACGCAGTATTTT
CASSYDLGKPDTQYF